Shown below are 20 T cell receptor beta chains from a single sample sequenced in a study of sequential checkpoint blockade in melanoma. As for treatment: randomized to nivolumab then ipilimumab (arm A) or the reverse (arm B). Profiled with immunoSEQ multiplex PCR; TCRdb holds only in-frame clones, not every one. The sample carries roughly 30,000 clones, approximately 86% recorded once. The sequencing used CD8+ T cells sorted from blood (inferred from file names), collected from a patient given nivolumab and ipilimumab in sequence. The receptors were sampled from a human donor with melanoma.

The V and J genes are TRBV6-6 and TRBJ2-2; 7 nucleotides agree with TRBD2. Germline assignment: CDR1 MNHNY and CDR2 SVGAGI (reference sequence). J lost 3 bases, V lost 6 bases, and 10 bases had no gene match. The CDR3 is made up of 16 amino acids. The CDR3 bases are TGTGCCAGCAGCCCCGGGACTATAATTTACACCGGGGAGCTGTTTTTT. It translates to CASSPGTIIYTGELFF.

The chain has TRBV13 and TRBJ1-2, with a weak D call TRBD1 (5 bases). The V end lost 6 bases, the J end lost 2 bases, and 19 bases lay between the germline ends. From germline, CDR1 is PRHDT and CDR2 FYEKMQ (reference sequence). The CDR3 covers 16 residues. CDR3 DNA: TGTGCCAGCAGTTTCCTGGCGGACACCTTAAACTATGGCTACACCTTC. Amino acid sequence: CASSFLADTLNYGYTF.

The chain employs TRBV4-1 and TRBJ1-2; TRBD1 is a possible D gene (6 bases). Germline loops: CDR1 MGHRA, CDR2 YSYEKL. The CDR3 contains 15 residues. V was cut by 5 bases and J by 2 bases, with 15 bases left in between. The CDR3 reads CASSGFEGGNYGYTF. The CDR3 bases are TGCGCCAGCAGCGGTTTCGAGGGGGGGAACTATGGCTACACCTTC.

The chain employs TRBV6-1 and TRBJ2-1, with 11 bases fitting TRBD1. CDR1 and CDR2 (germline): MNHNS, SASEGT. This CDR3 has 14 amino acids. V trimming: 6 bases; J trimming: 7 bases; junction bases outside the gene matches: 5. As DNA, the CDR3 is TGTGCCAGCAGCCGGGACAGGGGGGAGAATGAGCAGTTCTTC. Translation: CASSRDRGENEQFF.

The rearrangement links TRBV19 to TRBJ1-2, with 7 bases fitting TRBD1. Germline V CDR1 and CDR2: LNHDA, SQIVND (reference sequence). This CDR3 is built from 15 residues. V was clipped by 4 bases and J by 3 bases; unmatched bases: 8. The CDR3 nucleotides read TGTGCCAGTAGTACGAGGGACAGCGACTACTATGGCTACACCTTC. This gives the protein CASSTRDSDYYGYTF.

The chain links TRBV4-3 to TRBJ2-5; D perhaps matches TRBD1 (6 bases). Germline CDR1 and CDR2: LGHNA and YSLEER. This CDR3 comprises 18 residues. Deletions cut 1 base from V and 2 bases from J, with 20 bases between. CDR3 sequence: CASSQGMLEWGPQETQYF. Written as DNA, the CDR3 is TGCGCCAGCAGCCAAGGAATGTTGGAGTGGGGGCCACAAGAGACCCAGTACTTC.

V is TRBV30 and J is TRBJ2-1, with D unclear. The CDR3 has 13 residues. Germline V gene sequence: CDR1 GTSNPN, CDR2 SVGIG (reference sequence). Trimming left V 1 base short and J 5 bases short, with 9 bases between. CDR3 protein: CAWSAQPNNEQFF. CDR3 DNA sequence: TGTGCCTGGAGTGCACAGCCTAACAATGAGCAGTTCTTC.

The J gene is TRBJ2-7, the V gene TRBV18, with 9 bases fitting TRBD1. With 2 bases clipped from V and 3 bases from J, the junction kept 8 bases outside the gene matches. Germline loops: CDR1 KGHSH, CDR2 LQKENI. The CDR3 loop spans 16 amino acids. This CDR3 is CASSPNPGQGFYEQYF. DNA of the CDR3: TGTGCCAGCTCACCAAACCCGGGACAGGGATTCTACGAGCAGTACTTC.

The chain carries TRBV29-1 and TRBJ2-7; perhaps TRBD1 as D (6 bases). V was pared by 6 bases and J by 4 bases, with 19 bases between. The CDR3 contains 14 residues. The germline V gene has CDR1 SQVTM and CDR2 ANQGSEA. The DNA for the CDR3 is TGCAGCGTGCAACCACGGGACAACTTTTACGAGCAGTACTTC. It codes for CSVQPRDNFYEQYF.

The CDR3 reads CSVLADRASYEQYF. The CDR3 region has the DNA TGCAGCGTTCTTGCGGACAGGGCCTCCTACGAGCAGTACTTC. V usage is TRBV29-1 and J usage is TRBJ2-5; 8 positions match TRBD1. Judging by the DNA end, TRBJ2-7 fits better; the J call may be wrong. The CDR3 loop spans 14 amino acids. CDR1 SQVTM and CDR2 ANQGSEA come from the germline V gene.

The J gene is TRBJ2-7, the V gene TRBV6-5, with TRBD1 matching over 11 bases. The ends lost 1 base at V and 3 bases at J; junction bases unmatched: 5. The CDR3 totals 16 residues. The V gene's germline CDR1 is MNHEY and CDR2 SVGAGI. The CDR3 is CASSYYGQGAYYEQYF. DNA for the CDR3: TGTGCCAGCAGTTACTACGGACAGGGGGCTTACTACGAGCAGTACTTC.

This chain links TRBV30 with TRBJ1-5; D ambiguous. Trimming took 0 bases from V and 9 from J, leaving 9 bases between them. The CDR3 covers 12 residues. The germline CDR1 and CDR2 sequences are GTSNPN and SVGIG (reference sequence). The CDR3 DNA is TGTGCCTGGAGTGTACGGGGATTGCCCCAGCATTTT. Its translation is CAWSVRGLPQHF.

V and J are TRBV27 and TRBJ2-2; D ambiguous. The length of the CDR3 is 15 residues. V lost 5 bases and J lost 1, with 11 bases in between. Germline values: CDR1 MNHEY, CDR2 SMNVEV (reference sequence). The CDR3 loop is CASSPLMRNTGELFF. DNA for the CDR3: TGTGCCAGCAGTCCCTTAATGCGGAACACCGGGGAGCTGTTTTTT.

V usage is TRBV11-2 and J usage is TRBJ1-5; no clear D gene. This CDR3 comprises 15 residues. The ends were cut back, 2 bases at V and 0 bases at J, with 8 bases in the middle. Germline CDR1 is SGHAT and CDR2 is FQNNGV. The chain's CDR3 is CASSLYTDSNQPQHF. CDR3 in DNA: TGTGCCAGCAGCTTATACACCGATAGCAATCAGCCCCAGCATTTT.

The rearrangement joins TRBV9 to TRBJ2-1, with 8 bases matching TRBD2. CDR3 length: 15 amino acids. After removal of 0 bases from V and 8 bases from J, the junction contained 7 bases not matched to a gene. The germline gives CDR1 SGDLS, CDR2 YYNGEE. CDR3 residues: CASSVVAGGGYEQFF. The CDR3 DNA follows: TGTGCCAGCAGCGTAGTCGCGGGAGGAGGCTATGAGCAGTTCTTC.

A few counts support this clone. The chain combines TRBV2 with TRBJ2-1; TRBD2 matches 11 bases. CDR1 and CDR2 from the germline V gene are SNHLY and FYNNEI. The CDR3 totals 15 residues. J gave up 9 bases and V 5 bases, and 9 bases lay outside the gene matches. The CDR3, as DNA: TGTGCCAGCAGTTTAGCGGGGGGGCTACCGGGTGAGCAGTTCTTC. Translation gives CASSLAGGLPGEQFF. Complete variable domain (other parts from reference TRBV2 and TRBJ2-1): EPEVTQTPSHQVTQMGQEVILRCVPISNHLYFYWYRQILGQKVEFLVSFYNNEISEKSEIFDDQFSVERPDGSNFTLKIRSTKLEDSAMYFCASSLAGGLPGEQFFGPGTRLTVL.

This rearrangement joins TRBV4-2 to TRBJ2-1; perhaps TRBD2 as D (6 bases). The CDR3 has 13 amino acids. V lost 4 bases to trimming and J lost 4 bases, with 8 bases between them. In germline, CDR1 is LGHNA, CDR2 YNFKEQ. The CDR3 sequence: CASSPSVYNEQFF. In DNA form, the CDR3 reads TGTGCCAGCAGCCCTAGCGTATACAATGAGCAGTTCTTC.

The chain links TRBV19 to TRBJ2-5; D unclear. Germline V lookup: CDR1 LNHDA, CDR2 SQIVND (reference sequence). CDR3 length: 12 amino acids. V was pared by 5 bases and J by 5 bases, with 9 bases between. This chain's CDR3 is CASSGDWETQYF. The CDR3 DNA is TGTGCCAGTAGTGGCGACTGGGAGACCCAGTACTTC.

V gene TRBV7-6 combines with J gene TRBJ1-2, with 10 bases identical to TRBD1. After removal of 4 bases from V and 2 bases from J, the junction contained 4 bases not matched to a gene. Germline loops: CDR1 SGHVS, CDR2 FNYEAQ. The CDR3 consists of 15 residues. The CDR3 sequence: CASSSPGQGNYGYTF. CDR3 bases: TGTGCCAGCAGCTCGCCGGGACAGGGGAACTATGGCTACACCTTC.

In nucleotides, the CDR3 is TGTGCCAGCAGTTCAACCCTACAGGGTTGGTTTTCCTATGGCTACACCTTC. Amino acid sequence: CASSSTLQGWFSYGYTF. V is TRBV28 and J is TRBJ1-2, with a weak D call TRBD1 (6 bases). Germline V gene data show CDR1 as MDHEN and CDR2 as SYDVKM. V was trimmed by 4 bases and J by 4 bases, leaving 22 bases between them. This CDR3 is built from 17 residues.